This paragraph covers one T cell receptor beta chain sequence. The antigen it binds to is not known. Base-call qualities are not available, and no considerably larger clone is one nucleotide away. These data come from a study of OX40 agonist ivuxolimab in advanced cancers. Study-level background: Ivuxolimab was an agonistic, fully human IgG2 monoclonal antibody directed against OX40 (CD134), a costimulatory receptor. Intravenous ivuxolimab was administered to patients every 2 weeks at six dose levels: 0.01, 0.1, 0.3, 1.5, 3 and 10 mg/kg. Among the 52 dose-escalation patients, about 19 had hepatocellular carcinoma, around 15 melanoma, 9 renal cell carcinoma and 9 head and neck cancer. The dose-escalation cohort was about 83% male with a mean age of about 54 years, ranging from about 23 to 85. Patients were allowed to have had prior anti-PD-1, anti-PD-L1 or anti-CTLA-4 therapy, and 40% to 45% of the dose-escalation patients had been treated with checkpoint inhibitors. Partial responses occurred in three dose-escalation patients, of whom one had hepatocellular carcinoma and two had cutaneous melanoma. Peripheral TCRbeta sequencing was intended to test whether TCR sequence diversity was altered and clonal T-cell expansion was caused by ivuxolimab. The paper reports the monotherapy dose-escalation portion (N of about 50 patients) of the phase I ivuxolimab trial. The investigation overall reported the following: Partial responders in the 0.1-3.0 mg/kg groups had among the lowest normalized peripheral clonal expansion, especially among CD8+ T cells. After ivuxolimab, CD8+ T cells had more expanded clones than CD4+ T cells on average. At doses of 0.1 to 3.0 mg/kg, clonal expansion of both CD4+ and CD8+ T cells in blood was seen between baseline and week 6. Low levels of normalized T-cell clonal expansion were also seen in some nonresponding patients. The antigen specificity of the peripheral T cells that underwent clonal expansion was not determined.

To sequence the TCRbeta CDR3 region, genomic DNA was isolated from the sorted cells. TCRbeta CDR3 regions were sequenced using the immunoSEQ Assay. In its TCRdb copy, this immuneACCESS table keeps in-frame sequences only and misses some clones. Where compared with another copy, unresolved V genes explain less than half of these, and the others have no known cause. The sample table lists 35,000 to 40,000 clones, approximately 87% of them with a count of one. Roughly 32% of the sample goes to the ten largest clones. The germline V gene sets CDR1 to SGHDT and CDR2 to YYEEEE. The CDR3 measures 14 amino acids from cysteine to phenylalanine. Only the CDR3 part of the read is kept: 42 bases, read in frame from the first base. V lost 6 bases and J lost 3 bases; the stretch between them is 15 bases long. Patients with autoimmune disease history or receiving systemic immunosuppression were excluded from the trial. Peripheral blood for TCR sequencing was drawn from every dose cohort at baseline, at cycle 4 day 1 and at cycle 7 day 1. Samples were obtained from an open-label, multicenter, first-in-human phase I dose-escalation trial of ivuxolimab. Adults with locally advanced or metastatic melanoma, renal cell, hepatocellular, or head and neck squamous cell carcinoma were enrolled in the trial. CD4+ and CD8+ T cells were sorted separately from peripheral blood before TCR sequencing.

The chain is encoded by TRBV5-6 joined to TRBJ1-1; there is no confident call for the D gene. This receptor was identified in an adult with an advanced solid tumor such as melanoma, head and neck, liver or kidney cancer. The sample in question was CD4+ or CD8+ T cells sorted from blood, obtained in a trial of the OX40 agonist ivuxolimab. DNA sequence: TGTGCCAGCAACGAACCCCGGTGGGACACTGAAGCTTTCTTT. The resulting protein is CASNEPRWDTEAFF.